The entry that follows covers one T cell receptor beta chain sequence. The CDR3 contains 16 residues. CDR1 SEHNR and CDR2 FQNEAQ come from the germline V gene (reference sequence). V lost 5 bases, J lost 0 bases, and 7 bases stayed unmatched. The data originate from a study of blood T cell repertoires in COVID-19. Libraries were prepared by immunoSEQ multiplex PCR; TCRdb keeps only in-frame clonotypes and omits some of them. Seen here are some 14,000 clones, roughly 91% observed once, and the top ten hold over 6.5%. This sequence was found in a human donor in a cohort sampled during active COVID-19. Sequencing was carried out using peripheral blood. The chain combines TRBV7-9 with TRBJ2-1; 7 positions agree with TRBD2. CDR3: CASSARGGLSYNEQFF. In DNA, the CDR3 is TGTGCCAGCAGCGCCCGGGGAGGGCTCTCCTACAATGAGCAGTTCTTC.